These 24 T cell receptor beta chains originate from one sample sequenced in a study of OX40 agonist ivuxolimab in advanced cancers. TCRdb keeps only in-frame clones here, not all; method: immunoSEQ multiplex PCR. This sample carries 70,000 to 85,000 clones, roughly 84% of them seen once, and the ten largest clones take roughly 2.1%. The starting material was CD4+ or CD8+ T cells sorted from blood, obtained in a trial of the OX40 agonist ivuxolimab. The source is an adult with an advanced solid tumor such as melanoma, head and neck, liver or kidney cancer.

This chain uses TRBV25-1 with TRBJ2-3; 8 bases fit TRBD1. Trimming at V came to 4 bases and at J to 7 bases, leaving 10 bases not matched to a gene. Germline-derived CDR1 and CDR2 are MGHDK and SYGVNS. This CDR3 has 15 amino acids. The CDR3 region is CASSVQGVRMHTQYF. As DNA, the CDR3 is TGTGCCAGCAGTGTACAGGGGGTTAGAATGCATACGCAGTATTTT.

The J gene is TRBJ2-7, the V gene TRBV7-2; a weak D match, TRBD2 (5 bases). Germline values: CDR1 SGHTA, CDR2 FQGNSA. The V end lost 0 bases, the J end lost 6 bases, and 12 bases lay between the germline ends. The CDR3 has 14 residues. The CDR3 is CASSLAVSVGEQYF. The CDR3 DNA sequence: TGTGCCAGCAGCTTAGCAGTTAGCGTGGGCGAGCAGTACTTC.

The gene calls are TRBV5-1 and TRBJ1-2; 9 bases agree with TRBD1. There are 14 residues in the CDR3. Trimming cost V 5 bases and J 3 bases; bases outside gene matches: 5. CDR1 SGHRS and CDR2 YFSETQ come from the germline V gene. The CDR3 coding sequence is TGCGCCAGCAGTACTGGACAGGGGCACTATGGCTACACCTTC. Residues: CASSTGQGHYGYTF.

A single count supports this clone. The J gene is TRBJ1-2, the V gene TRBV5-5; 9 bases align to TRBD1. The V and J ends lost 5 bases and 4 bases, in that order; junction bases with no gene match: 6. The CDR3 extends over 14 amino acids. Germline V gene lookup returns CDR1 SGHKS and CDR2 YYEKEE (reference sequence). Here the CDR3 DNA reads TGTGCCAGCAGACGGGACAGGGACATCTATGGCTACACCTTC. Its protein product is CASRRDRDIYGYTF. The entire variable domain, with the rest obtained from reference TRBV5-5 and TRBJ1-2, is as follows: DAGVTQSPTHLIKTRGQQVTLRCSPISGHKSVSWYQQVLGQGPQFIFQYYEKEERGRGNFPDRFSARQFPNYSSELNVNALLLGDSALYLCASRRDRDIYGYTFGSGTRLTVV.

The rearrangement joins TRBV21-1 to TRBJ1-2; the D call TRBD1 from the table was never checked on the DNA. TRBV21-1 counts as a pseudogene. This CDR3 comprises 17 residues. In nucleotides, the CDR3 is TGTGCCAGCAGCAAACTGCCTCGTCTGGGACAGGGGGGTGGCTACACCTTC. This sequence encodes CASSKLPRLGQGGGYTF.

In regard to this clone: Other DNA sequences in the sample encode the same CDR3. The chain joins TRBV1 to TRBJ1-2. TRBV1 is recorded as a pseudogene. This CDR3 is 17 amino acids long. This chain's CDR3 is CTSREEPGDRKFHGYTF. The CDR3 bases are TGCACCAGCAGGGAGGAGCCGGGGGATAGGAAGTTCCATGGCTACACCTTC.

The chain uses TRBV11-2 and TRBJ1-6; D gene uncertain. Between the trimmed V and J ends, which lost 2 bases and 7 bases, there was a span of 12 bases. Germline assignment: CDR1 SGHAT and CDR2 FQNNGV. This CDR3 spans 15 amino acids. CDR3 protein: CASSLRVAENSPLHF. The CDR3 nucleotides read TGTGCCAGCAGCTTAAGGGTGGCCGAAAATTCACCCCTCCACTTT.

The chain couples TRBV29-1 to TRBJ2-1; a weak D match, TRBD2 (6 bases). Trimming stripped 6 bases from V and 9 bases from J, with 9 bases between. CDR1 is SQVTM and CDR2 is ANQGSEA in the germline V gene. This CDR3 has 10 residues. The CDR3 loop is CSVGRFEQFF. The CDR3 nucleotides are TGCAGCGTAGGGAGGTTTGAGCAGTTCTTC.

The chain combines TRBV19 with TRBJ1-2, with D tentatively TRBD1 (5 bases). The length of the CDR3 is 15 residues. V gave up 4 bases and J gave up 7 bases, with 19 bases separating them. The germline V gene has CDR1 LNHDA and CDR2 SQIVND (reference sequence). The CDR3 coding sequence is TGTGCCAGTAGTACCCCGGGACTTCCCGAAGGTGGCTACACCTTC. Its translation is CASSTPGLPEGGYTF.

The rearrangement joins TRBV28 to TRBJ2-4; 8 nucleotides line up with TRBD2. CDR3 length equals 14 residues. J lost 5 bases, V lost 6 bases, and 6 bases had no gene match. CDR1 and CDR2 (germline): MDHEN, SYDVKM. This chain's CDR3 is CASRAPGGENIQYF. In nucleotides, the CDR3 is TGTGCCAGCAGGGCCCCGGGGGGGGAAAACATTCAGTACTTC.

The chain uses TRBV4-1 and TRBJ2-3; 9 bases agree with TRBD2. V shed 0 bases and J 1 base; nucleotides not matched to a gene: 5. The CDR3 runs 17 residues. In germline, CDR1 is MGHRA, CDR2 YSYEKL. This CDR3 is CASSQDRGRAGTDTQYF. In DNA form, the CDR3 reads TGCGCCAGCAGCCAAGATCGCGGGAGGGCTGGCACAGATACGCAGTATTTT.

The chain uses TRBV4-1 and TRBJ1-5, with 9 bases matching TRBD1. This CDR3 is built from 19 residues. Germline-derived CDR1 and CDR2 are MGHRA and YSYEKL. Trimming cost V 2 bases and J 0 bases; bases outside gene matches: 11. Written as DNA, the CDR3 is TGCGCCAGCAGCCAACCCCCGGGACAGGGAGCATATAGCAATCAGCCCCAGCATTTT. Encoded protein: CASSQPPGQGAYSNQPQHF.

The CDR3 DNA reads TGTGCCAGCAGCCCAAGAACCCGAAACACTGAAGCTTTCTTT. As protein: CASSPRTRNTEAFF. V gene TRBV4-2 combines with J gene TRBJ1-1; D is unresolved. The V and J ends lost 4 bases and 2 bases respectively, with 11 bases between them. This CDR3 spans 14 amino acids. Germline-derived CDR1 and CDR2 are LGHNA and YNFKEQ.

The chain is built from TRBV5-8 and TRBJ2-3; 8 bases are shared with TRBD2. With V trimmed by 3 bases and J by 5 bases, 5 bases remained unmatched. The CDR3 length is 14 residues. Germline V CDR1 and CDR2: SGHTS, YDEGEE. The CDR3 DNA follows: TGTGCCAGCAGCTACGGGGGGGCAGGAGATACGCAGTATTTT. Translating gives CASSYGGAGDTQYF.

This clone was seen only once. The chain carries TRBV30 and TRBJ2-5, with D unresolved. The V end lost 2 bases, the J end lost 1 base, and 8 bases lay between the germline ends. Per germline, CDR1 GTSNPN and CDR2 SVGIG (reference sequence). The CDR3 has 13 residues. The CDR3 coding sequence is TGTGCCTGGAGTCTCGGCTTCCAAGAGACCCAGTACTTC. This sequence encodes CAWSLGFQETQYF.

This clone has more than one count but fewer than ten. The rearrangement joins TRBV5-1 to TRBJ2-7; 8 bases match TRBD2. V shed 4 bases, J shed 7 bases, and the junction held 13 bases outside the gene matches. CDR3 size: 15 residues. The germline V gene has CDR1 SGHRS and CDR2 YFSETQ. Here the CDR3 DNA reads TGCGCCAGCAGCCCTACGGGGGGGGTAAAAGTAGAGCAGTACTTC. Protein product: CASSPTGGVKVEQYF.

This chain uses TRBV29-1 with TRBJ1-4, with unresolved D. The V gene's germline CDR1 is SQVTM and CDR2 ANQGSEA. V was cut by 6 bases and J by 7 bases, with 15 bases left in between. The CDR3 spans 13 residues. CDR3 region: CSVLGNWGEKLFF. CDR3 bases: TGCAGCGTGCTTGGTAACTGGGGTGAAAAACTGTTTTTT.

The chain recombines TRBV6-6 with TRBJ1-6; D may be TRBD1 (6 bases). V lost 7 bases to trimming and J lost 5 bases, with 12 bases between them. The CDR3 contains 14 residues. Germline V CDR1 and CDR2: MNHNY, SVGAGI (reference sequence). The DNA for the CDR3 is TGTGCCAGCAATACACAGGGAGATAATTCACCCCTCCACTTT. Amino acids: CASNTQGDNSPLHF.

The chain has TRBV11-2 and TRBJ2-2; the D call may be TRBD1 or TRBD2 (7 bases each). The CDR3 has 16 residues. CDR1 is SGHAT, CDR2 FQNNGV, per germline. V lost 4 bases, J lost 2 bases, and 14 bases lay in between. CDR3 loop: CASSSRGTINTGELFF. The CDR3 coding sequence is TGTGCCAGCAGCTCCAGGGGGACTATCAACACCGGGGAGCTGTTTTTT.

This clone was seen only a few times. This chain connects TRBV30 to TRBJ1-4, with a possible D match to TRBD1 (6 bases). The V gene lost 5 bases and the J gene lost 10 bases, with 14 bases spanning the gap. The CDR3 totals 12 residues. The germline gives CDR1 GTSNPN, CDR2 SVGIG (reference sequence). CDR3 loop: CAWQTGTRKLFF. The CDR3 DNA reads as TGTGCCTGGCAAACCGGGACAAGAAAACTGTTTTTT.

J is TRBJ2-5 and V is TRBV7-2; D is perhaps TRBD1 or TRBD2 (5 bases each). V lost 0 bases to trimming and J lost 4 bases, with 12 bases between them. Germline assignment: CDR1 SGHTA and CDR2 FQGNSA. CDR3 length equals 15 residues. The CDR3 DNA sequence: TGTGCCAGCAGCTTAGCCGGGACGCCGGCAGAGACCCAGTACTTC. Its translation is CASSLAGTPAETQYF.

The chain employs TRBV15 and TRBJ2-7; no definite D call. The germline V and J ends were trimmed by 1 base and 3 bases, with 10 bases remaining between them. Germline lookup yields CDR1 LNHNV and CDR2 YYDKDF (reference sequence). This CDR3 is 14 amino acids long. DNA for the CDR3: TGTGCCACCAGCAGAGTGGCAAAAAGCTACGAGCAGTACTTC. Translated: CATSRVAKSYEQYF.

The chain uses TRBV28 and TRBJ1-1, with a possible D match to TRBD1 (6 bases). V was clipped by 3 bases and J by 4 bases, with 15 bases between them. Germline V gives CDR1 MDHEN, CDR2 SYDVKM. The CDR3 consists of 15 residues. For the CDR3, the DNA is TGTGCCAGCAGTTTTCGAACTCTCAGGGGCACTGAAGCTTTCTTT. It translates to CASSFRTLRGTEAFF.

This clone was counted between two and nine times. V is TRBV7-3 and J is TRBJ2-2; D call uncertain. In germline, CDR1 is SGHTA, CDR2 FQGTGA. There are 14 residues in the CDR3. The ends were cut back, 5 bases at V and 4 bases at J, with 11 bases in the middle. CDR3 loop: CASSQSGPTGELFF. The CDR3 DNA reads as TGTGCCAGCAGCCAATCCGGGCCCACCGGGGAGCTGTTTTTT.